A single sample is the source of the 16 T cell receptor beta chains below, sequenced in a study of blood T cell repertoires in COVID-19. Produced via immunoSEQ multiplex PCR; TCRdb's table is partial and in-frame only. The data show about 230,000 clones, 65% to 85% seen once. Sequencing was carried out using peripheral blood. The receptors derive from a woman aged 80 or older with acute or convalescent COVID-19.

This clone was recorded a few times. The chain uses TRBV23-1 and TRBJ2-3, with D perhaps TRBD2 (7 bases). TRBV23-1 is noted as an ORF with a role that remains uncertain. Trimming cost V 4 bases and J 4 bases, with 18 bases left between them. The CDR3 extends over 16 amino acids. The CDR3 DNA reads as TGCGCCAGCAGTCGCAACTGCGGGGGCTACTCAGATACGCAGTATTTT. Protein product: CASSRNCGGYSDTQYF.

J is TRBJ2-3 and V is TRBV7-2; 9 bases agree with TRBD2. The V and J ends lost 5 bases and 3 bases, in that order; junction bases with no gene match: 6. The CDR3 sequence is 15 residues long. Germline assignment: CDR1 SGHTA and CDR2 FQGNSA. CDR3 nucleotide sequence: TGTGCCAGCAGCCAGACTAGCGGAAGGACAGATACGCAGTATTTT. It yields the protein CASSQTSGRTDTQYF.

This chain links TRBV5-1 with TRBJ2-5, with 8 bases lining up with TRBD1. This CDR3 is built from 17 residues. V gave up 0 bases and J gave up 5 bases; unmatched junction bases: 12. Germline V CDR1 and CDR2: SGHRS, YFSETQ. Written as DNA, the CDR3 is TGCGCCAGCAGCTTGGGTCAGGGGGCCCTAGGTTGGGAGACCCAGTACTTC. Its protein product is CASSLGQGALGWETQYF.

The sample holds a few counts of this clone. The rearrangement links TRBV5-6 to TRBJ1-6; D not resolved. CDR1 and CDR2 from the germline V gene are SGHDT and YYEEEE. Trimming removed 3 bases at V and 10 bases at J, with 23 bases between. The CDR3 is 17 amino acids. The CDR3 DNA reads TGTGCCAGCAGCTCACGATACAGACGGACGGGGAGATCACCCCTCCACTTT. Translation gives CASSSRYRRTGRSPLHF.

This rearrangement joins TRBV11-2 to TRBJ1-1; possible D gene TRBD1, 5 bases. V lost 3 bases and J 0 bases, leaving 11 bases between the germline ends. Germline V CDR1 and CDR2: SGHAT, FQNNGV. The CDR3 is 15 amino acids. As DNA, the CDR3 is TGTGCCAGCAGCTTCGCGGGGGTTCTGAACACTGAAGCTTTCTTT. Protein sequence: CASSFAGVLNTEAFF.

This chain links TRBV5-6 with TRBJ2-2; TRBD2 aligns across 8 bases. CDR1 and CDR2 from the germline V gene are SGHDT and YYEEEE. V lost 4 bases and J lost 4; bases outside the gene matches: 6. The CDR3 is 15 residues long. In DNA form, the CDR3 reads TGTGCCAGCAGCCCCGGGGGGGGCGCCACCGGGGAGCTGTTTTTT. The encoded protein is CASSPGGGATGELFF.

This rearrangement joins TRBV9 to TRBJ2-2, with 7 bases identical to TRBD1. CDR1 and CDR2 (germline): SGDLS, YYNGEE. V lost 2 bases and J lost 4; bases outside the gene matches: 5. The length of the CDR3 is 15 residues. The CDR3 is CASSVLQGPTGELFF. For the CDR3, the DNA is TGTGCCAGCAGCGTTCTACAGGGGCCCACCGGGGAGCTGTTTTTT.

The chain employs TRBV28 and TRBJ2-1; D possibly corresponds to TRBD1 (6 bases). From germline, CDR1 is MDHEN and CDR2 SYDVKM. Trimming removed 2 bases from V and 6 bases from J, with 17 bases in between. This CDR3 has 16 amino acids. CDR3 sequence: CASSLGGQGLRNEQFF. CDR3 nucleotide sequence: TGTGCCAGCAGTTTAGGTGGTCAGGGGTTACGCAATGAGCAGTTCTTC.

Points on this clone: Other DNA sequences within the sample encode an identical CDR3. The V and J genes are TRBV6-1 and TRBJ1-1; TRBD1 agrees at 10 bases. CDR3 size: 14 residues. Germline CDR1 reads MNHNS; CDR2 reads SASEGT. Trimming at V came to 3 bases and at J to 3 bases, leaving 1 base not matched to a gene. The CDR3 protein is CASSEDRGDTEAFF. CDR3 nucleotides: TGTGCCAGCAGTGAGGACAGGGGGGACACTGAAGCTTTCTTT.

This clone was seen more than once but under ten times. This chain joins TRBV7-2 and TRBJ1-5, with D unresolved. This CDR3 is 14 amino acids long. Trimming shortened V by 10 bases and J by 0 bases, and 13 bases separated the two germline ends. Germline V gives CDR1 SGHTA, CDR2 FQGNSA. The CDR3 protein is CATREHGSNQPQHF. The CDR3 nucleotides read TGTGCCACCCGCGAGCACGGTAGCAATCAGCCCCAGCATTTT.

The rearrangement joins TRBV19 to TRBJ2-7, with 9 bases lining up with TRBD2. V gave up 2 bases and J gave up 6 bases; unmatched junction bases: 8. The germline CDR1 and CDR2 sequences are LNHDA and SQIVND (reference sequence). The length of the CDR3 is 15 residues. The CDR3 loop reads CASSIRRASGIEQYF. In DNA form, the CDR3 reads TGTGCCAGTAGTATACGCAGGGCTAGCGGGATCGAGCAGTACTTC.

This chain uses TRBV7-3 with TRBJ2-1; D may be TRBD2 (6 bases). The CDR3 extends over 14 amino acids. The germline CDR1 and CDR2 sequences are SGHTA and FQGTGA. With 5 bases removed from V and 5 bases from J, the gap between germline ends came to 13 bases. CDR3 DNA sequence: TGTGCCAGCAGCCGGGGACTCGGCAACAATGAGCAGTTCTTC. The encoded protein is CASSRGLGNNEQFF.

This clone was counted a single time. This CDR3 reads CASSQDTVKTDTQYF. The CDR3 bases are TGCGCCAGCAGCCAAGACACGGTTAAAACAGATACGCAGTATTTT. The V gene is TRBV4-1, the J gene TRBJ2-3; D is ambiguous. The germline CDR1 and CDR2 sequences are MGHRA and YSYEKL. V lost 0 bases and J 3 bases, leaving 10 bases between the germline ends. There are 15 residues in the CDR3.

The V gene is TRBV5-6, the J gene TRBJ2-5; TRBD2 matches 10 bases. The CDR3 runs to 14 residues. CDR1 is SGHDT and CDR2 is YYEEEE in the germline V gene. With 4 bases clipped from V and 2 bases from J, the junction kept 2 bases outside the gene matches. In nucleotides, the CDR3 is TGTGCCAGCAGCCAACTAGCGGGGCAAGAGACCCAGTACTTC. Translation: CASSQLAGQETQYF.

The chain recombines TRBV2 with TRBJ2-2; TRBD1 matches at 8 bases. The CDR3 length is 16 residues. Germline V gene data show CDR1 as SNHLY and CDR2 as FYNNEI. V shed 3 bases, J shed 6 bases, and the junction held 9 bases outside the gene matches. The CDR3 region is CASSETGAGGAGELFF. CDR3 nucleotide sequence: TGTGCCAGCAGTGAGACAGGGGCGGGTGGAGCCGGGGAGCTGTTTTTT.

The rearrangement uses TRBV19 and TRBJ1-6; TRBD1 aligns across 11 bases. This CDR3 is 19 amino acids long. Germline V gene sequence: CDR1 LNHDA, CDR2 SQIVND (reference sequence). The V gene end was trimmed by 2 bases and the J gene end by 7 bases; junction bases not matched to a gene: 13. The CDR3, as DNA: TGTGCCAGTAGTATAAACGGTGGACAGGGGGCTTTCGGCAATTCACCCCTCCACTTT. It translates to CASSINGGQGAFGNSPLHF.